The 5 T cell receptor beta chains below come from one sample, sequenced in a study of shared clonotypes between healthy human individuals. Repertoires were generated with immunoSEQ multiplex PCR, while TCRdb's copy carries only in-frame clones and drops some. The sample has 2,500,000 or so clones, 92% seen once. The source material was naive CD4+ T cells from PBMCs. Subset reported: CD45RA+ positively selected. These receptors all come from a man between 18 and 29 years old in good health. Some clones in this sample may be carry-over from other donors' samples.

The chain is built from TRBV29-1 and TRBJ2-1; no reliable D call. Trimming removed 7 bases from V and 2 bases from J, with 15 bases in between. The CDR3 totals 14 residues. The germline V gene has CDR1 SQVTM and CDR2 ANQGSEA. The CDR3, as DNA: TGCAGCGCCCACTCCCAGGCCCCCTACAATGAGCAGTTCTTC. The encoded protein is CSAHSQAPYNEQFF.

The chain recombines TRBV6-5 with TRBJ2-1; D uncertain. V lost 6 bases and J lost 5, with 17 bases in between. Germline lookup yields CDR1 MNHEY and CDR2 SVGAGI. CDR3 length: 15 amino acids. The CDR3 loop reads CASSGTITGHNEQFF. Written as DNA, the CDR3 is TGTGCCAGCAGCGGTACGATAACCGGACACAATGAGCAGTTCTTC.

The chain has TRBV5-1 and TRBJ2-7, with 8 bases fitting TRBD2. CDR1 and CDR2 from the germline V gene are SGHRS and YFSETQ. CDR3 size: 16 residues. V was clipped by 4 bases and J by 3 bases; unmatched bases: 12. CDR3 amino acids: CASSPPSRAGVYEQYF. The DNA of the CDR3 is TGCGCCAGCAGCCCACCCAGTCGAGCGGGAGTCTACGAGCAGTACTTC.

A remark on this clone: A read error may account for a junction end that differs from germline. This chain connects TRBV27 to TRBJ2-7; D may be TRBD2 (5 bases). Looked up from germline, CDR1 is MNHEY and CDR2 is SMNVEV (reference sequence). The length of the CDR3 is 15 residues. CDR3 bases: TGTGCCAGCAGTTTAAACGAGGCAAAGTTGGGAGAGCAATACTTC. It is translated as CASSLNEAKLGEQYF.

The CDR3 DNA follows: TGTGCCAGCAGCTTTGGGGGGGAAGCTTTCTTT. Translated: CASSFGGEAFF. The chain carries TRBV7-3 and TRBJ1-1, with D perhaps matching TRBD1 (5 bases). The CDR3 has 11 residues. Germline V CDR1 and CDR2: SGHTA, FQGTGA. V was trimmed by 3 bases and J by 8 bases, leaving 7 bases between them.